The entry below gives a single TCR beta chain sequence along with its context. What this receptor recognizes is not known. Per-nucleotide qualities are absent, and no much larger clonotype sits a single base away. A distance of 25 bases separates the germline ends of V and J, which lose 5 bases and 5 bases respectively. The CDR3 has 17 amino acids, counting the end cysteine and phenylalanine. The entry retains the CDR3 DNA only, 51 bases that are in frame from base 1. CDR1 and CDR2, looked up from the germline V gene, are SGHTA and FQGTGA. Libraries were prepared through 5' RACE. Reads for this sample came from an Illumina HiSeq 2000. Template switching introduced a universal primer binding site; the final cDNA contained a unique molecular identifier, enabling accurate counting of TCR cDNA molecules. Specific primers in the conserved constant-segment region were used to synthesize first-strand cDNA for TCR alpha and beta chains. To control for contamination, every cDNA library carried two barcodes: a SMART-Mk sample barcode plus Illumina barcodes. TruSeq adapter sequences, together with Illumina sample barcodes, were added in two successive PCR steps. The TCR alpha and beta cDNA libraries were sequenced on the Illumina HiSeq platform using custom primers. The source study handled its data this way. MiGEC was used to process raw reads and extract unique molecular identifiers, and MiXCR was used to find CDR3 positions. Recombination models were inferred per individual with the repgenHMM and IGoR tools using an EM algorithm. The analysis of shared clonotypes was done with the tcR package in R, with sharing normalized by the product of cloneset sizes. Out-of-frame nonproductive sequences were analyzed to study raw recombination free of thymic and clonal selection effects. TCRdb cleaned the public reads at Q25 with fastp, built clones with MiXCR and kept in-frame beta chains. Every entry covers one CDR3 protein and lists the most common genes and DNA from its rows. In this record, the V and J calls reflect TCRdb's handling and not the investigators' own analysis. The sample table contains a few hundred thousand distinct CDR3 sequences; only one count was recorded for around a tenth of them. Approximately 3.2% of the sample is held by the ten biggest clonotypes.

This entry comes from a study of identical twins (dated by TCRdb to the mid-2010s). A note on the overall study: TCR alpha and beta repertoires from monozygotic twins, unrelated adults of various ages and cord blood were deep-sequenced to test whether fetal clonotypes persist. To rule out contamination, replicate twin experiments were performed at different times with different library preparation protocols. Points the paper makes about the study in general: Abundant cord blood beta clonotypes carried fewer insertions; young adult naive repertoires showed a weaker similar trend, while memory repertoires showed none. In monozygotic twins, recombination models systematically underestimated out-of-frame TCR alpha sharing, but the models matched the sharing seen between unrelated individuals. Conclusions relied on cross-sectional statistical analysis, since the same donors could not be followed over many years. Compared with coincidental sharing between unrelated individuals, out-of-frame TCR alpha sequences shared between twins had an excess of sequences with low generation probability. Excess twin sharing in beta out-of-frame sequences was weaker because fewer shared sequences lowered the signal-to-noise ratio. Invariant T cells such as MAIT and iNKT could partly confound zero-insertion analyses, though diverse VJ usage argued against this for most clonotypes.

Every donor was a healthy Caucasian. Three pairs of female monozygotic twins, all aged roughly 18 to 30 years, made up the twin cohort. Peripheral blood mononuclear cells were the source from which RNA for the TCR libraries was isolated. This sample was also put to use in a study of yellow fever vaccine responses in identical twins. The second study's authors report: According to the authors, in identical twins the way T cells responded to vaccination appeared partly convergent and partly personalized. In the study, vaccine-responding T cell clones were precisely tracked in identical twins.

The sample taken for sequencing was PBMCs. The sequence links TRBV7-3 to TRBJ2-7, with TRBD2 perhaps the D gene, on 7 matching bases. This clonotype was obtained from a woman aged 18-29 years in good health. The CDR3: CASSPRGGPKRGHEQYF. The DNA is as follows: TGTGCCAGCAGCCCGAGGGGGGGGCCGAAACGGGGCCACGAGCAGTACTTC.